This entry lists 22 T cell receptor beta chains sequenced from one sample in a study of T-cell reconstitution after alpha-beta-depleted transplantation in children. Molecular barcoding with unique molecular identifiers was used for the TCRbeta library. TCRdb re-analysed the PCR reads in MiXCR, keeping a single row per CDR3 protein. The sample consists of around 580,000 distinct CDR3 sequences, roughly 27% of them appearing once. Sequenced material: PBMCs, taken before TCRalphabeta/CD19-depleted stem cell transplant. Source of these receptors: a boy younger than two with Wiskott-Aldrich syndrome, due to receive a stem cell transplant.

The gene calls are TRBV5-1 and TRBJ2-7, with 8 bases lining up with TRBD1. The CDR3 is 15 residues long. The germline V gene has CDR1 SGHRS and CDR2 YFSETQ. V shed 4 bases, J shed 10 bases, and the junction held 16 bases outside the gene matches. Here the CDR3 DNA reads TGCGCCAGCAGCGTAGGAATTCTAATTACAGGGGGACAGTACTTC. Protein product: CASSVGILITGGQYF.

At least ten counts were recorded for this clonotype. The chain joins TRBV27 to TRBJ2-3; D is ambiguous. Trimming took 5 bases from V and 0 from J, leaving 15 bases between them. The germline gives CDR1 MNHEY, CDR2 SMNVEV (reference sequence). The length of the CDR3 is 16 residues. For the CDR3, the DNA is TGTGCCAGCAGTCCGAGAGCTGGGGATAGCACAGATACGCAGTATTTT. It translates to CASSPRAGDSTDTQYF.

This clonotype was observed a few times. The chain carries TRBV7-9 and TRBJ2-5; D remains unclear. The CDR3 has 13 residues. Germline V lookup: CDR1 SEHNR, CDR2 FQNEAQ (reference sequence). Between the trimmed V and J ends, which lost 3 bases and 4 bases, there was a span of 9 bases. CDR3 DNA: TGTGCCAGCAGCTTTGTCGATGGAGAGACCCAGTACTTC. Its protein product is CASSFVDGETQYF.

This clonotype occurred a few times. The chain joins TRBV12-3 or TRBV12-4 to TRBJ2-5; a possible D gene is TRBD2 (8 bases). This CDR3 has 14 residues. Trimming shortened V by 2 bases and J by 7 bases, and 14 bases separated the two germline ends. The CDR3 region is CASSLTGAGGTQYF. CDR3 DNA sequence: TGTGCCAGCAGTTTAACAGGGGCGGGGGGGACCCAGTACTTC.

The chain links TRBV28 to TRBJ1-6; no definite D call. The V end was cut by 11 bases, the J end by 9 bases, with 26 bases between. CDR3 length equals 16 residues. In germline, CDR1 is MDHEN, CDR2 SYDVKM. The chain's CDR3 is CAARANVGVGGSPLHF. CDR3 in DNA: TGTGCCGCTAGAGCGAACGTCGGGGTCGGAGGTTCACCCCTCCACTTT.

J is TRBJ2-5 and V is TRBV2, with 12 bases matching TRBD2. The CDR3 extends over 15 amino acids. Unmatched junction bases numbered 5, after V lost 1 base and J lost 8 bases. Germline CDR1 is SNHLY and CDR2 is FYNNEI. The chain's CDR3 is CASSEGLAGGVTQYF. In DNA form, the CDR3 reads TGTGCCAGCAGTGAAGGGCTAGCGGGGGGGGTAACCCAGTACTTC.

This clonotype was seen a few times. The chain links TRBV12-3 or TRBV12-4 to TRBJ2-3, with 8 bases matching TRBD2. Trimming took 0 bases from V and 6 from J; bases not matched to a gene: 11. The CDR3 totals 17 residues. As DNA, the CDR3 is TGTGCCAGCAGTTTAGCTGCCAGCGGGAGTCGTTCGGATACGCAGTATTTT. Protein product: CASSLAASGSRSDTQYF.

The V gene is TRBV2, the J gene TRBJ2-1, with 8 bases matching TRBD1. CDR1 is SNHLY, CDR2 FYNNEI, per germline. J gave up 3 bases and V 6 bases, and 10 bases lay outside the gene matches. CDR3 size: 16 residues. CDR3 in amino acids: CASRVRGRKVYNEQFF. The CDR3 coding sequence is TGTGCCAGCAGGGTCAGGGGGCGGAAGGTCTACAATGAGCAGTTCTTC. Full variable domain (missing parts from reference TRBV2 and TRBJ2-1): EPEVTQTPSHQVTQMGQEVILRCVPISNHLYFYWYRQILGQKVEFLVSFYNNEISEKSEIFDDQFSVERPDGSNFTLKIRSTKLEDSAMYFCASRVRGRKVYNEQFFGPGTRLTVL.

This clonotype was counted only a few times. J is TRBJ2-2 and V is TRBV4-2, with D perhaps matching TRBD1 (5 bases). CDR3 length: 14 amino acids. Trimming removed 2 bases from V and 6 bases from J, with 10 bases in between. Germline CDR1 is LGHNA and CDR2 is YNFKEQ. The CDR3 bases are TGTGCCAGCAGCCAAAGGGGTTTACCCGGGGAGCTGTTTTTT. It yields the protein CASSQRGLPGELFF.

This clonotype has just a few counts. This chain links TRBV29-1 with TRBJ2-3; 15 nucleotides agree with TRBD2. Germline V gene sequence: CDR1 SQVTM, CDR2 ANQGSEA. J gave up 0 bases and V 6 bases, and 4 bases lay outside the gene matches. The length of the CDR3 is 16 residues. In nucleotides, the CDR3 is TGCAGCGTCTGGGGGACTAGCGGGAGGAGCACAGATACGCAGTATTTT. Amino acid sequence: CSVWGTSGRSTDTQYF.

This clonotype turned up a few times. The V call is TRBV12-3 or TRBV12-4, the J call TRBJ2-7; D may be TRBD2 (5 bases). The CDR3 is 12 residues long. Deletions cut 6 bases from V and 2 bases from J, with 8 bases between. CDR3: CASRRAPYEQYF. Here the CDR3 DNA reads TGTGCCAGCAGGCGGGCACCCTACGAGCAGTACTTC.

This clonotype has more than one count but fewer than ten. The chain links TRBV20-1 to TRBJ2-7; tentatively, D is TRBD1 (5 bases). This CDR3 is built from 16 residues. Trimming took 0 bases from V and 3 from J, leaving 18 bases between them. Germline CDR1 DFQATT, CDR2 SNEGSKA (reference sequence). CDR3 nucleotides: TGCAGTGCTAGAGACGATGGCACAGGAGTTTTCTACGAGCAGTACTTC. Translating gives CSARDDGTGVFYEQYF.

The sample holds a few counts of this clonotype. The chain is built from TRBV2 and TRBJ2-2; D assignment may be TRBD1 or TRBD2 (5 bases each). CDR3 length equals 14 residues. CDR1 and CDR2 from the germline V gene are SNHLY and FYNNEI. Trimming left V 6 bases short and J 7 bases short, with 15 bases between. Written as DNA, the CDR3 is TGTGCCAGCAGGGCCGGGACCCGGGGCGGGGAGCTGTTTTTT. Protein: CASRAGTRGGELFF.

The gene calls are TRBV27 and TRBJ2-1; D unresolved. Germline V gene lookup returns CDR1 MNHEY and CDR2 SMNVEV (reference sequence). V lost 0 bases and J 0 bases, leaving 9 bases between the germline ends. There are 16 residues in the CDR3. Here the CDR3 reads CASSLSMGSSYNEQFF. The CDR3 coding sequence is TGTGCCAGCAGTTTATCGATGGGGTCCTCCTACAATGAGCAGTTCTTC.

This chain connects TRBV28 to TRBJ2-1; 9 bases match TRBD1. V was clipped by 0 bases and J by 6 bases; unmatched bases: 6. The CDR3 has 16 amino acids. Germline assignment: CDR1 MDHEN and CDR2 SYDVKM. CDR3 residues: CASSLWAGTGINEQFF. The CDR3 DNA follows: TGTGCCAGCAGTTTATGGGCAGGGACAGGGATCAATGAGCAGTTCTTC.

There are a few counts of this clonotype. V usage is TRBV2 and J usage is TRBJ2-2; 9 bases line up with TRBD2. Germline trimming cut 8 bases from V and 5 bases from J; bases unmatched to any gene: 9. Germline loops: CDR1 SNHLY, CDR2 FYNNEI. The CDR3 runs 15 residues. The CDR3 loop is CASGQRTSVTGELFF. CDR3 nucleotide sequence: TGTGCCAGCGGGCAAAGGACTAGCGTAACCGGGGAGCTGTTTTTT.

The CDR3 DNA reads as TGCAGTGCTAGGGCGTCGGGAGGGCCAGGCAATGAGCAGTTCTTC. Its translation is CSARASGGPGNEQFF. The chain recombines TRBV20-1 with TRBJ2-1, with 8 bases lining up with TRBD2. After removal of 3 bases from V and 6 bases from J, the junction contained 10 bases not matched to a gene. The V gene's germline CDR1 is DFQATT and CDR2 SNEGSKA (reference sequence). There are 15 residues in the CDR3.

The genes are TRBV7-2 and TRBJ1-2; D remains ambiguous. The germline V and J ends were trimmed by 5 bases and 6 bases, with 19 bases remaining between them. Germline assignment: CDR1 SGHTA and CDR2 FQGNSA. There are 15 residues in the CDR3. CDR3 in amino acids: CASSPGIGPNHGYTF. In DNA form, the CDR3 reads TGTGCCAGCAGCCCGGGTATCGGGCCGAATCATGGCTACACCTTC. Full variable domain (missing parts from reference TRBV7-2 and TRBJ1-2): GAGVSQSPSNKVTEKGKDVELRCDPISGHTALYWYRQSLGQGLEFLIYFQGNSAPDKSGLPSDRFSAERTGGSVSTLTIQRTQQEDSAVYLCASSPGIGPNHGYTFGSGTRLTVV.

This clonotype has only a few counts. The rearrangement links TRBV20-1 to TRBJ2-1; 8 positions agree with TRBD2. The CDR3 consists of 12 residues. Germline V lookup: CDR1 DFQATT, CDR2 SNEGSKA (reference sequence). The CDR3, as DNA: TGCAACATAGCGGGGCCAAACAATGAGCAGTTCTTC. Its protein is CNIAGPNNEQFF.

This chain uses TRBV7-2 with TRBJ1-1; D gene unclear. Germline V CDR1 and CDR2: SGHTA, FQGNSA. This CDR3 contains 14 residues. Between the trimmed V and J ends, which lost 2 bases and 4 bases, there was a span of 11 bases. The CDR3 DNA reads TGTGCCAGCAGCTTACTCCGGTCTGGCACTGAAGCTTTCTTT. As protein: CASSLLRSGTEAFF.

The J gene is TRBJ2-5, the V gene TRBV5-1; D may be TRBD1 or TRBD2 (5 bases each). The CDR3 loop spans 15 amino acids. Germline-derived CDR1 and CDR2 are SGHRS and YFSETQ. V lost 3 bases, J lost 5 bases, and 17 bases lay in between. CDR3 sequence reads: CASSSGTVWSETQYF. The CDR3 coding sequence is TGCGCCAGCAGCTCCGGGACGGTGTGGTCGGAGACCCAGTACTTC. Looking up the rest from reference TRBV5-1 and TRBJ2-5 gives the full variable domain: KAGVTQTPRYLIKTRGQQVTLSCSPISGHRSVSWYQQTPGQGLQFLFEYFSETQRNKGNFPGRFSGRQFSNSRSEMNVSTLELGDSALYLCASSSGTVWSETQYFGPGTRLLVL.

This clonotype showed up just a few times. The chain has TRBV14 and TRBJ2-1, with D possibly being TRBD1 (6 bases). The CDR3 has 16 amino acids. The V end was cut by 4 bases, the J end by 0 bases, with 13 bases between. Germline V gives CDR1 SGHDN, CDR2 FVKESK. The CDR3 reads CASSPRGSVSYNEQFF. DNA of the CDR3: TGTGCCAGCAGCCCCAGGGGTAGCGTCTCCTACAATGAGCAGTTCTTC.